This T cell receptor beta chain comes out of a study of T-cell memory formation after mild COVID-19. From the 5' RACE reads, TCRdb called clonotypes with MiXCR, one entry per CDR3 protein. Found here are 550,000 to 600,000 distinct CDR3 sequences, about 20% of them singletons; the top ten hold about 8.7%. Study-wide results and caveats: CM and EM subsets held most contracting CD4+ clones; EMRA held CD8+ ones. The pre-infection memory compartment contained some responding clones, suggesting cross-reactive memory joined.

The germline CDR1 and CDR2 sequences are MNHNS and SASEGT. The CDR3 is 15 residues long. The V end was cut by 7 bases, the J end by 0 bases, with 12 bases between. This clonotype was counted only a few times. Its antigen is currently unknown. The chain couples TRBV6-1 to TRBJ2-2; the D is unclear. The sequenced sample was PBMCs or a T cell subset sorted from them (not recorded which). The TCR originated in an adult woman who had mild COVID-19 (a few samples of this study predate the infection). Cell type and time point are not known. The CDR3 DNA follows: TGTGCCAGCACCCGAACTTACACGAACACCGGGGAGCTGTTTTTT. It encodes CASTRTYTNTGELFF.